This TCR beta chain came from a study of Tregs in tolerant kidney transplant recipients. Study findings and constraints: Biological reproducibility was not directly addressed in this study. Validation in larger populations is needed because few patients were studied.

Sequenced by immunoSEQ multiplex PCR; TCRdb stores in-frame clones only, minus some. The data contain roughly 70,000 clones, around 87% of them seen just once; the ten biggest clones take up 3.8%. Notes on this clone: Its antigen is as yet unknown.

This CDR3 spans 11 amino acids. The germline CDR1 and CDR2 sequences are DFQATT and SNEGSKA (reference sequence). Trimming took off 7 bases at V and 8 bases at J, with 14 bases between the two ends. The nonmyeloablative bone marrow transplants came from related graft donors, with transient mixed chimerism. Unstimulated regulatory T cells (CD4+CD25+CD127-), CD4+CD25- non-regulatory cells, CD4 and CD8 cells were FACS-sorted from thawed PBMCs. J is TRBJ1-2 and V is TRBV20-1; no clear D gene. The specimen was CD4+ T cells from blood (PBMCs), collected 6 months after the transplant. This TCR was sampled from a human patient who received a combined kidney and bone marrow transplant. A share of the T cells may be of graft donor origin. CDR3 in amino acids: CSVLGGRGYTF. The CDR3 coding sequence is TGCAGTGTACTAGGTGGGAGGGGCTACACCTTC.